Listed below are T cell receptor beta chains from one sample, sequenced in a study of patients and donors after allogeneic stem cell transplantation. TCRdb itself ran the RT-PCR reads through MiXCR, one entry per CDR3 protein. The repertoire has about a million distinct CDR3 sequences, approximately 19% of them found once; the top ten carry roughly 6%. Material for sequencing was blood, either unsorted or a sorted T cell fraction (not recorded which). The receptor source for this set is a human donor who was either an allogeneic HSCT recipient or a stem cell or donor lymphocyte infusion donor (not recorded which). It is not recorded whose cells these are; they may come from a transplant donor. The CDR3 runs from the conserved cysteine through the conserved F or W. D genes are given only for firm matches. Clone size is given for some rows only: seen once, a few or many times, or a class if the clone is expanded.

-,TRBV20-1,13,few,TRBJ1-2,TGCAGTGCCCCGGTTGGGTCTAACTATGGCTACACCTTC,CSAPVGSNYGYTF
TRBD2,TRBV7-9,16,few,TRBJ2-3,TGTGCCAGCAGCTTAGAGGGCGGGAGGAGCACAGATACGCAGTATTTT,CASSLEGGRSTDTQYF
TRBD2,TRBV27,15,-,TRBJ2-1,TGTGCCAGCAGGACCGGGACTAGCGGGATAGGTGAGCAGTTCTTC,CASRTGTSGIGEQFF
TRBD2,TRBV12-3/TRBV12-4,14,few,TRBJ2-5,TGTGCCAGCAGCACGGCGGGGGAACAAGAGACCCAGTACTTC,CASSTAGEQETQYF
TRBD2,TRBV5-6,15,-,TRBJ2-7,TGTGCCAGCAGCTCCGGACTAGCGGGTCTGGGCGAGCAGTACTTC,CASSSGLAGLGEQYF
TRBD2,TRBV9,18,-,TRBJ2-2,TGTGCCAGCAGCGTAAATCCCCAGCGGGGGACGAACACCGGGGAGCTGTTTTTT,CASSVNPQRGTNTGELFF
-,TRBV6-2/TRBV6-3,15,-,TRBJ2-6,TGTGCCAGCAGTTATTCCCTCTCTGGGGCCAACGTCCTGACTTTC,CASSYSLSGANVLTF
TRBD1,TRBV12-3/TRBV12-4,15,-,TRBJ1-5,TGTGCCAGCAGTTACAACTCCGGGACAGGTGGGCCCCAGCATTTT,CASSYNSGTGGPQHF
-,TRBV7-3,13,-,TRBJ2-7,TGTGCCAGCAGCTCGAACCTGGCGGGGGAGCAGTACTTC,CASSSNLAGEQYF
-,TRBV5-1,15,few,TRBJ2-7,TGCGCCAGCAGCTTGATGAGGGGGACCTCCTACGAGCAGTACTTC,CASSLMRGTSYEQYF
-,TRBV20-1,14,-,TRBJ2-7,TGCAGTGCTAGATCTCACCAGGGAGGCTACGAGCAGTACTTC,CSARSHQGGYEQYF
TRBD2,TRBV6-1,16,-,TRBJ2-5,TGTGCCAGCACTAGACTAGCGGGAGGGCCCGGGGAGACCCAGTACTTC,CASTRLAGGPGETQYF
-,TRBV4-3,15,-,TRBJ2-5,TGCGCCAGCAGCCAAGCTGGGGGACGTCAAGAGACCCAGTACTTC,CASSQAGGRQETQYF
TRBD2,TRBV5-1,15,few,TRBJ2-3,TGCGCCAGCAGCGGCACTAGCGGGAGTTCAGATACGCAGTATTTT,CASSGTSGSSDTQYF